Following are 12 T cell receptor beta chains from one sample sequenced in a study of control samples from healthy donors and cancer patients. Generated by immunoSEQ multiplex PCR, the TCRdb table keeps only in-frame clones and is missing some. The data show 190,000 or so clones, 90% to 95% seen once. Sequenced sample: blood. The receptors originated from a man between 18 and 29 years old in good health.

The chain carries TRBV5-4 and TRBJ2-1, with a tentative D call TRBD2 (6 bases). The CDR3 loop spans 15 amino acids. V was shortened by 4 bases and J by 0 bases, with 11 bases between the two germline ends. The germline CDR1 and CDR2 sequences are SGHNT and YYREEE (reference sequence). CDR3 amino acids: CASSRRGSSYNEQFF. CDR3 bases: TGTGCCAGCAGCCGTCGGGGGAGCTCCTACAATGAGCAGTTCTTC.

V gene TRBV10-3 combines with J gene TRBJ1-2; tentative D call: TRBD1 (5 bases). The CDR3 has 14 amino acids. Germline V CDR1 and CDR2: ENHRY, SYGVKD. The V end lost 1 base, the J end lost 8 bases, and 14 bases lay between the germline ends. As DNA, the CDR3 is TGTGCCATCAGTGAGTTGGAGGGGCAGGGAGGCTACACCTTC. This codes for CAISELEGQGGYTF.

This rearrangement joins TRBV19 to TRBJ1-2; no definite D call. The CDR3 is 13 residues long. The ends were cut back, 9 bases at V and 0 bases at J, with 11 bases in the middle. From germline, CDR1 is LNHDA and CDR2 SQIVND (reference sequence). Here the CDR3 DNA reads TGTGCCAGCGGTAGAAGCCCTAACTATGGCTACACCTTC. Translating it yields CASGRSPNYGYTF.

The chain carries TRBV27 and TRBJ2-2; the match to TRBD2 covers 9 bases. The CDR3 is 17 amino acids. The V gene end was trimmed by 3 bases and the J gene end by 5 bases; junction bases not matched to a gene: 10. Germline V gives CDR1 MNHEY, CDR2 SMNVEV (reference sequence). The CDR3 region is CASSFRRGGFETGELFF. DNA for the CDR3: TGTGCCAGCAGTTTCCGGCGGGGGGGCTTTGAAACCGGGGAGCTGTTTTTT.

The chain links TRBV7-9 to TRBJ2-1; D is uncertain. Trimming stripped 0 bases from V and 1 base from J, with 4 bases between. CDR1 and CDR2 from the germline V gene are SEHNR and FQNEAQ (reference sequence). The CDR3 has 14 residues. The CDR3 DNA is TGTGCCAGCAGCTTAGCAGGGTCCTACAATGAGCAGTTCTTC. Translation: CASSLAGSYNEQFF.

The chain is built from TRBV4-2 and TRBJ2-1, with TRBD1 identical over 8 bases. V shed 4 bases and J 6 bases; nucleotides not matched to a gene: 11. This CDR3 contains 16 residues. Germline CDR1 is LGHNA and CDR2 is YNFKEQ. The DNA of the CDR3 is TGTGCCAGCAGCCTGGGCCGGGACAGGAATATCAATGAGCAGTTCTTC. It encodes CASSLGRDRNINEQFF.

The rearrangement uses TRBV6-6 and TRBJ2-5, with 8 bases identical to TRBD1. CDR3 length: 16 residues. CDR1 and CDR2 (germline): MNHNY, SVGAGI (reference sequence). V gave up 2 bases and J gave up 5 bases; unmatched junction bases: 10. The CDR3 spells CASSYTGTGEGETQYF. For the CDR3, the DNA is TGTGCCAGCAGTTACACAGGGACAGGAGAAGGGGAGACCCAGTACTTC.

As DNA, the CDR3 is TGTGCCAGCAGCCTACAGAGGAGTCATGAAAAACTGTTTTTT. Translation gives CASSLQRSHEKLFF. The chain carries TRBV2 and TRBJ1-4; D gene unclear. CDR1 is SNHLY, CDR2 FYNNEI, per germline. Deletions cut 6 bases from V and 6 bases from J, with 14 bases between. The CDR3 consists of 14 residues.

As to this clone: This CDR3 is missing its conserved last phenylalanine or tryptophan, likely due to a read error. Because the CDR3's place on the DNA is in doubt, the DNA is left out and the CDR3 is given as listed by TCRdb. The V and J genes are TRBV6-6 and TRBJ1-2. Including both end residues, the CDR3 is 13 amino acids long. Germline V gene sequence: CDR1 MNHNY, CDR2 SVGAGI (reference sequence). The CDR3 here is CASSYSKPQDSYP.

CDR3: CASKIGTSVYGYTF. CDR3 in DNA: TGTGCCAGCAAAATAGGGACGTCGGTCTATGGCTACACCTTC. The gene calls are TRBV6-5 and TRBJ1-2, with D perhaps matching TRBD1 (5 bases). V lost 7 bases and J lost 4, with 16 bases in between. The CDR3 consists of 14 residues. CDR1 and CDR2 (germline): MNHEY, SVGAGI.

V gene TRBV12-5 combines with J gene TRBJ2-7, with 7 bases aligning to TRBD1. Germline CDR1 is LGHNT and CDR2 is FRNRAP. The CDR3 consists of 15 residues. V lost 6 bases, J lost 5 bases, and 13 bases stayed unmatched. DNA of the CDR3: TGTGCTAGTGGCCCAGGGACAGAGGGAAGGAACGAGCAGTACTTC. Protein product: CASGPGTEGRNEQYF.

The chain joins TRBV28 to TRBJ1-2, with D perhaps TRBD1 (6 bases). The CDR3 consists of 14 residues. V dropped 6 bases and J dropped 4 bases, with 15 bases sitting between them. CDR1 MDHEN and CDR2 SYDVKM come from the germline V gene. Here the CDR3 DNA reads TGTGCCAGCAGGGCGGGGGGCGCGGGCTATGGCTACACCTTC. This codes for CASRAGGAGYGYTF.